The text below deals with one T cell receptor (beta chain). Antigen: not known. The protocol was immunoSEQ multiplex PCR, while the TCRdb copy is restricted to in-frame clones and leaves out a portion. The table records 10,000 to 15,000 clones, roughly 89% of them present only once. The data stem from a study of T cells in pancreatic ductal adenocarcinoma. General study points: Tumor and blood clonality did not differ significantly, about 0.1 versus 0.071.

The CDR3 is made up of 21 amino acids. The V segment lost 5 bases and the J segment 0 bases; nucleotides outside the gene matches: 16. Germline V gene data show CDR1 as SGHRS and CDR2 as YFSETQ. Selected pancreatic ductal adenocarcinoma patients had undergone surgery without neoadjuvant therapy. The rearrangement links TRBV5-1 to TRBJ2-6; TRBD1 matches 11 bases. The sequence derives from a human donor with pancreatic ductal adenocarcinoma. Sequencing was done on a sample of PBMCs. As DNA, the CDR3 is TGCGCCAGCAGTATGTACCCTGGCGGGACAGGGGGACTCTCTGGGGCCAACGTCCTGACTTTC. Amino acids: CASSMYPGGTGGLSGANVLTF.